Listed below are T cell receptor beta chains from one sample, sequenced in a study of blood T cell repertoires in COVID-19. Libraries were prepared by immunoSEQ multiplex PCR; TCRdb keeps only in-frame clonotypes and omits some of them. The table records about 260,000 clones, 91% of them present only once. The specimen sequenced was peripheral blood. The source of these receptors is a person aged 18 to 29 with COVID-19, enrolled during active disease. The CDR3 runs from the conserved cysteine through the conserved F or W. A D gene is named only where the DNA matches it firmly. Size tells how often a clone was seen (once, few, many) or the class of an expanded clone, and some rows leave it out.

V gene	clone size	J gene	D gene	CDR3 DNA	CDR3 protein
TRBV27	few	TRBJ1-3	TRBD1	TGTGCCAGCAGTTTATCCCCAGGGCCAGGGGGAGGAAACACCATATATTTT	CASSLSPGPGGGNTIYF
TRBV3-1/TRBV3-2	-	TRBJ1-1	-	TGTGCCAGCAGCCAATGGGCCACAGAACCGAACACTGAAGCTTTCTTT	CASSQWATEPNTEAFF
TRBV6-6	-	TRBJ2-3	-	TGTGCCAGCAGCTCTATCGACAAGGTCACAGATACGCAGTATTTT	CASSSIDKVTDTQYF
TRBV10-3	-	TRBJ1-1	TRBD1	TGTGCCATCAGCGACAGGGGGAGGGACAGGGCTAACACTGAAGCTTTCTTT	CAISDRGRDRANTEAFF
TRBV19	-	TRBJ1-5	TRBD1	TGTGCCAGCGGACAGGTTAGCAATCAGCCCCAGCATTTT	CASGQVSNQPQHF
TRBV5-1	-	TRBJ2-2	-	TGCGCCAGCACCGGGACTTGGACCGGGGAGCTGTTTTTT	CASTGTWTGELFF
TRBV12-1	-	TRBJ2-7	-	TGTGCCAGCAGCTTTCGCCGGGACTCCGCTATGGGAAAGCAGTACTTC	CASSFRRDSAMGKQYF
TRBV10-3	-	TRBJ1-1	-	TGTGCCATCAGTGAGTCGAGGTTAATAGGGGATACTGAAGCTTTCTTT	CAISESRLIGDTEAFF
TRBV5-4	-	TRBJ2-7	TRBD1	TGTGCCAGCAGCTCAATCATTGACAGGGTCACCTACGAGCAGTACTTC	CASSSIIDRVTYEQYF
TRBV27	-	TRBJ2-5	TRBD2	TGTGCCAGCACCCCAGGGGGACTAGCGGAAGAGACCCAGTACTTC	CASTPGGLAEETQYF
TRBV11-3	-	TRBJ2-5	-	TGTGCCAGCACCCCACGCAGGGTATCATTGGAGACCCAGTACTTC	CASTPRRVSLETQYF
TRBV4-3	-	TRBJ2-7	TRBD2	TGCGCCAGCAGCCAAGGACTAGCGGGCATCTCCTACGAGCAGTACTTC	CASSQGLAGISYEQYF
TRBV24-1	-	TRBJ2-1	TRBD2	TGTGCCACCAGTGATCGGACTAGCGGGAGTATGGGTGAGCAGTTCTTC	CATSDRTSGSMGEQFF
TRBV27	-	TRBJ1-1	-	TGTGCCAGCAGACCTCCGTACAGTTCGGACACTGAAGCTTTCTTT	CASRPPYSSDTEAFF
TRBV5-6	-	TRBJ2-4	TRBD2	TGTGCCAGCAGCGGAAGCGGGAGGGGAATGCGGTACTTC	CASSGSGRGMRYF
TRBV6-2/TRBV6-3	-	TRBJ1-2	-	TGTGCCAGCAGTTACTCGAGAGGCGGCGTTTACTATGGCTACACCTTC	CASSYSRGGVYYGYTF
TRBV5-5	once	TRBJ1-4	TRBD1	TGTGCCAGCAGCCCGACAGGGGGCGAATTGGGGGAAAAACTGTTTTTT	CASSPTGGELGEKLFF
TRBV4-1	-	TRBJ1-1	-	TGCGCCAGCAGCCAAAATTCGTACACAGTCAACACTGAAGCTTTCTTT	CASSQNSYTVNTEAFF
TRBV29-1	-	TRBJ2-5	TRBD2	TGCAGCGTTGAAGGAACTAGCGGGGGCCAAGAGACCCAGTACTTC	CSVEGTSGGQETQYF
TRBV7-9	-	TRBJ2-2	TRBD2	TGTGCCAGCAGCCCCGGCGGGAGCGGGAACACCGGGGAGCTGTTTTTT	CASSPGGSGNTGELFF
TRBV4-1	few	TRBJ2-7	-	TGCGCCAGCAGCCAAGGTCAGGGTAGATCCTACGAGCAGTACTTC	CASSQGQGRSYEQYF
TRBV27	-	TRBJ2-1	TRBD2	TGTGCCAGCACCTCGACTAGCGGGAGGGCGGGGATAGCCTACAATGAGCAGTTCTTC	CASTSTSGRAGIAYNEQFF
TRBV11-3	-	TRBJ2-1	TRBD1	TGTGCCAGCAGCTACCGGGACAGGCAGTTCTTC	CASSYRDRQFF
TRBV27	-	TRBJ2-3	TRBD2	TGTGCCAGCAGTTTTCGTCTGGGGGGGACCACAGATACGCAGTATTTT	CASSFRLGGTTDTQYF
TRBV4-2	few	TRBJ2-1	TRBD2	TGTGCCAGCAGCCAAACTAGCGGGAGCTACAATGAGCAGTTCTTC	CASSQTSGSYNEQFF
TRBV11-3	once	TRBJ2-1	-	TGTGCCAGCAGCTTAGATCAGGGTGAGCAGTTCTTC	CASSLDQGEQFF
TRBV4-2	-	TRBJ2-1	-	TGTGCCAGCAGCCCTAAAGGGGGGGAGGGCCAGGGTTCCTACAATGAGCAGTTCTTC	CASSPKGGEGQGSYNEQFF
TRBV3-1/TRBV3-2	-	TRBJ1-1	-	TGTGCCAGCAGCCAAGGGGCAGGGGTGAACACTGAAGCTTTCTTT	CASSQGAGVNTEAFF
TRBV2	once	TRBJ2-3	-	TGTGCCAGCACCCTCCCAGATACGCAGTATTTT	CASTLPDTQYF
TRBV6-1	-	TRBJ2-5	-	TGTGCCAGCAGTGTACCCCCTTTGGGGGCCGCGGAGACCCAGTACTTC	CASSVPPLGAAETQYF
TRBV10-3	-	TRBJ1-1	-	TGTGCCATCAGTGGGACACCCGACACTGAAGCTTTCTTT	CAISGTPDTEAFF
TRBV7-9	-	TRBJ2-3	-	TGTGCCAGCAGCTTCCTCGAGGGAAGCACAGATACGCAGTATTTT	CASSFLEGSTDTQYF
TRBV7-9	-	TRBJ2-7	TRBD1	TGTGCCAGCAGCCCCCGACAGGGAAAGGACTACGAGCAGTACTTC	CASSPRQGKDYEQYF
TRBV3-1/TRBV3-2	-	TRBJ2-5	TRBD2	TGTGCCAGCAGCCGACTAGCGGGTAACCAAGAGACCCAGTACTTC	CASSRLAGNQETQYF
TRBV11-2	once	TRBJ1-3	-	TGTGCCAGCAGCTTAGGTGCCAGCTCTGGAAACACCATATATTTT	CASSLGASSGNTIYF
TRBV21-1	once	TRBJ1-5	-	TGTGCCAGCAGCAAAGGAGAGGACAGGGAGTGTAGTCAGCCCCAGCATTTT	CASSKGEDRECSQPQHF
TRBV5-1	few	TRBJ2-5	-	TGCGCCAGCAGCTTGAGCCGGGAGACCCAGTACTTC	CASSLSRETQYF
TRBV19	-	TRBJ1-4	-	TGTGCCAGTAGTTTTCAGGGGACGACTAATGAAAAACTGTTTTTT	CASSFQGTTNEKLFF
TRBV29-1	-	TRBJ2-5	TRBD1	TGCAGCGTTGTTGGGACAGTCGAATCGGAGACCCAGTACTTC	CSVVGTVESETQYF
TRBV6-5	-	TRBJ1-1	-	TGTGCCAGCAGTTATGGCTGGCAGATGAACACTGAAGCTTTCTTT	CASSYGWQMNTEAFF
TRBV5-6	-	TRBJ2-7	-	TGTGCCAGCAGCTTGTATTTGCGGGACCCTTCCTACGAGCAGTACTTC	CASSLYLRDPSYEQYF
TRBV9	-	TRBJ2-1	-	TGTGCCAGCAGCGTAGGTTCCCAGTTAAGTGAGCAGTTCTTC	CASSVGSQLSEQFF
TRBV7-6	-	TRBJ2-7	-	TGTGCCAGCAGCCCAAAACAGGGAGTGCGGATATTAGAGCAGTACTTC	CASSPKQGVRILEQYF
TRBV25-1	-	TRBJ2-1	-	TGTGCCAGCAGTGAATTTTTAAATAGTGAGCAGTTCTTC	CASSEFLNSEQFF
TRBV3-1/TRBV3-2	-	TRBJ2-7	TRBD1	TGTGCCAGCAGCCCCTCCGAGGACAGGCGTTCATCTAGCTTC	CASSPSEDRRSSSF
TRBV7-9	-	TRBJ1-4	-	TGTGCCAGCAGCCCAGGGACTCCCGGATATGAAAAACTGTTTTTT	CASSPGTPGYEKLFF
TRBV5-1	-	TRBJ2-3	TRBD2	TGCGCCAGCAGCAGAAGGGGACTAGCGGGAAACACAGATACGCAGTATTTT	CASSRRGLAGNTDTQYF
TRBV5-1	-	TRBJ2-2	-	TGCGCCAGCAGCATGCGGGCTGAGAACACCGGGGAGCTGTTTTTT	CASSMRAENTGELFF
TRBV4-1	-	TRBJ1-2	-	TGCGCCAGCAGCCAAGTGATCGGACAGAACTATGGCTACACCTTC	CASSQVIGQNYGYTF